This T cell receptor (beta chain) was observed in a study of shared clonotypes between healthy human individuals. In the study overall: Three plates each covered CD4 naive and memory; CD8 naive two, CD8 memory one.

V was trimmed by 0 bases and J by 4 bases, leaving 16 bases between them. Per germline, CDR1 SGDLS and CDR2 YYNGEE. CDR3 size: 17 residues. Sequenced by immunoSEQ multiplex PCR; TCRdb stores in-frame clones only, minus some. The repertoire consists of about 1.5 million clones, with around 97% occurring once and the leading ten covering about 1%. There were no recent acute infections or vaccinations among the donors, who were healthy HIV-negative adults. Turning to this clone: Its antigen is as yet unknown.

Whole-study findings and limits: Sampling used blood alone; tissue repertoires probably differ. Enrolling few donors narrowed the genetic and exposure-history diversity that was represented.

This clonotype originated in a man in his thirties or forties in good health. The sample was naive CD4+ T cells sorted from blood. The subset here: CD45RA+ positively selected. The chain recombines TRBV9 with TRBJ2-2; D may be TRBD1 or TRBD2 (5 bases each). The CDR3 region has the DNA TGTGCCAGCAGCGTAGGGGGAGCGCCTAGGGGCACCGGGGAGCTGTTTTTT. It encodes CASSVGGAPRGTGELFF.